This T cell receptor beta chain was found in a study of blood T cells in healthy people across ages. Study-wide results and caveats: The study found more naive CD4+ cells and higher diversity in long-lived than aged donors. Naive T cell percentage strongly correlated with TCR beta diversity.

For the second PCR, which ran for roughly 7 to 11 cycles, a sample-barcoded 5' primer and a J-beta primer mix were used. TCRdb fed the 5' RACE reads into MiXCR, producing one record per CDR3 protein. The sample yields more than 1,400,000 distinct CDR3 sequences, approximately 40% seen once. This clonotype turned up a few times. Its target is unknown. Drawing of peripheral blood yielded 8.5 to 10 milliliters from each donor. Trimming left V 4 bases short and J 7 bases short, with 15 bases between. There are 14 residues in the CDR3. Germline V gene data show CDR1 as SNHLY and CDR2 as FYNNEI. The gene calls are TRBV2 and TRBJ2-3, with D possibly TRBD2 on 7 matching bases. The source of this sequence is a young woman in good health. Input material: blood. The CDR3, as DNA: TGTGCCAGCAGTGTATCTCGGGGGGCCAATACGCAGTATTTT. This sequence encodes CASSVSRGANTQYF.